These T cell receptor beta chains were read from a single sample in a study of CD8 T cells in ankylosing spondylitis. TCRdb re-called the 5' RACE reads through MiXCR, storing one row per CDR3 protein. The sample holds 800,000 to 900,000 distinct CDR3 sequences, 12% seen once. Sequenced: blood, either unsorted or a sorted T cell fraction (not recorded which). Receptors originate from a male donor with ankylosing spondylitis. CDR3s include the opening cysteine and the closing phenylalanine or tryptophan. The D gene is left open where the match is weak. Clone size is shown for a subset of rows, as once, few, many or a class of expanded clone.

length	V	size	J	D	CDR3	DNA
11	TRBV27	many	TRBJ1-1	NA	CASRRGAEAFF	TGTGCCAGCAGAAGGGGCGCTGAAGCTTTCTTT
14	TRBV5-4	few	TRBJ2-4	TRBD1	CASSLAKQGDIQYF	TGTGCCAGCAGCTTGGCCAAACAGGGGGACATTCAGTACTTC
16	TRBV5-1	many	TRBJ2-1	NA	CASSLTGTFSGNEQFF	TGCGCCAGCAGCTTGACCGGGACATTTTCGGGGAATGAGCAGTTCTTC
13	TRBV5-1	NA	TRBJ2-5	NA	CASSSQPQETQYF	TGCGCCAGCAGCTCGCAACCTCAAGAGACCCAGTACTTC
16	TRBV7-9	NA	TRBJ1-2	NA	CASSLSVERPWAGYTF	TGTGCCAGCAGCTTGAGTGTTGAGCGTCCCTGGGCTGGCTACACCTTC
12	TRBV12-3/TRBV12-4	NA	TRBJ1-1	NA	CASSALRDEAFF	TGTGCCAGCAGTGCACTGAGGGATGAAGCTTTCTTT
16	TRBV5-1	NA	TRBJ2-3	TRBD2	CASSWGSSGATDTQYF	TGCGCCAGCAGCTGGGGCTCTAGCGGGGCCACAGATACGCAGTATTTT
11	TRBV6-6	few	TRBJ2-1	TRBD2	CASGTRGEQFF	TGTGCCAGCGGGACTAGGGGCGAGCAGTTCTTC
16	TRBV20-1	NA	TRBJ1-5	NA	CSARAASGGWDQPQHF	TGCAGTGCTAGAGCCGCCAGCGGGGGCTGGGATCAGCCCCAGCATTTT
15	TRBV2	NA	TRBJ2-7	TRBD2	CASSGTSGSGDEQYF	TGTGCCAGCAGTGGGACTAGCGGGAGCGGCGACGAGCAGTACTTC
15	TRBV20-1	NA	TRBJ2-1	TRBD2	CSARRLASSYNEQFF	TGCAGTGCCCGCCGACTAGCGAGCTCCTACAATGAGCAGTTCTTC
16	TRBV5-5	many	TRBJ2-3	NA	CASSLGASRFTDTQYF	TGTGCCAGCAGCTTGGGAGCGAGCCGATTCACAGATACGCAGTATTTT
14	TRBV5-6	few	TRBJ2-7	NA	CASSWDPSLYEQYF	TGTGCCAGCAGCTGGGACCCCAGCCTCTACGAGCAGTACTTC
13	TRBV4-3	many	TRBJ2-5	NA	CASSSDRKETQYF	TGCGCCAGCAGCTCGGACCGAAAAGAGACCCAGTACTTC
14	TRBV11-2	NA	TRBJ1-2	NA	CASSLVTAGSGYTF	TGTGCCAGCAGCTTAGTAACGGCAGGGAGCGGCTACACCTTC
17	TRBV14	NA	TRBJ2-4	NA	CASSHLSGGGAKNIQYF	TGTGCCAGCAGCCACCTTAGCGGAGGCGGGGCCAAAAACATTCAGTACTTC
14	TRBV5-1	NA	TRBJ1-1	TRBD1	CASFGQGSKTEAFF	TGCGCCAGCTTCGGACAGGGATCGAAGACTGAAGCTTTCTTT
14	TRBV6-5	few	TRBJ1-6	NA	CASSYPGIDSPLHF	TGTGCCAGCAGTTACCCAGGCATCGATTCACCCCTCCACTTT
15	TRBV20-1	few	TRBJ1-3	TRBD1	CSAEYRGNTGNTIYF	TGCAGTGCAGAATACAGGGGGAATACTGGAAACACCATATATTTT
14	TRBV7-2	NA	TRBJ2-3	NA	CASSTRQSTDTQYF	TGTGCCAGCAGCACCCGACAGTCCACAGATACGCAGTATTTT
12	TRBV25-1	NA	TRBJ2-4	NA	CASSELPHIQYF	TGTGCCAGCAGTGAATTGCCACACATTCAGTACTTC
15	TRBV6-1	NA	TRBJ2-1	TRBD2	CASKPGTSDPHEQFF	TGTGCCAGCAAGCCCGGGACTAGCGACCCCCATGAGCAGTTCTTC
14	TRBV10-3	many	TRBJ1-5	NA	CAISGSSSNQPQHF	TGTGCCATCAGTGGCTCAAGTAGCAATCAGCCCCAGCATTTT
15	TRBV5-1	NA	TRBJ2-7	TRBD2	CASSTSGSTSYEQYF	TGCGCCAGCAGCACCAGCGGGAGTACCTCCTACGAGCAGTACTTC
11	TRBV7-6	NA	TRBJ2-1	NA	CASSRFEEQFF	TGTGCCAGCAGCCGATTCGAGGAGCAGTTCTTC
15	TRBV7-8	NA	TRBJ2-1	NA	CASSLYSRPYNEQFF	TGTGCCAGCAGCCTCTACAGTCGACCCTACAATGAGCAGTTCTTC
13	TRBV20-1	many	TRBJ2-1	NA	CSARARGYNEQFF	TGCAGTGCTAGAGCACGGGGTTACAATGAGCAGTTCTTC
15	TRBV11-3	few	TRBJ2-5	TRBD2	CASSLGTRLQETQYF	TGTGCCAGCAGCTTAGGGACTAGACTCCAAGAGACCCAGTACTTC
15	TRBV4-3	few	TRBJ1-4	NA	CASSQEGGWGEKLFF	TGCGCCAGCAGCCAAGAAGGAGGGTGGGGTGAAAAACTGTTTTTT
15	TRBV4-3	few	TRBJ2-3	NA	CASSHRGAEDGTQYF	TGCGCCAGCAGCCACCGCGGCGCCGAGGATGGTACGCAGTATTTT
15	TRBV5-1	NA	TRBJ2-5	NA	CASSLDGNPAETQYF	TGCGCCAGCAGCTTGGATGGCAATCCCGCGGAGACCCAGTACTTC
15	TRBV29-1	NA	TRBJ1-4	NA	CSVTPTGATNEKLFF	TGCAGCGTCACCCCGACAGGAGCAACTAATGAAAAACTGTTTTTT
14	TRBV7-2	NA	TRBJ2-5	NA	CASSLGGRPETQYF	TGTGCCAGCAGCTTAGGGGGGAGACCAGAGACCCAGTACTTC
13	TRBV20-1	few	TRBJ2-5	TRBD2	CSAFLSGVETQYF	TGCAGTGCTTTCCTTAGCGGGGTGGAGACCCAGTACTTC
15	TRBV5-1	few	TRBJ2-2	TRBD1	CASSLGQGMPGELFF	TGCGCCAGCAGCTTGGGACAGGGCATGCCCGGGGAGCTGTTTTTT
15	TRBV5-1	few	TRBJ2-2	NA	CASSHKQESTGELFF	TGCGCCAGCAGCCACAAACAGGAGTCCACCGGGGAGCTGTTTTTT
19	TRBV12-2	few	TRBJ2-7	NA	CASRLVAGLAGGLGFEQYF	TGTGCAAGTCGCTTAGTCGCAGGACTAGCGGGGGGCCTGGGCTTCGAGCAGTACTTC
15	TRBV7-8	many	TRBJ1-5	NA	CASSAREGSNQPQHF	TGTGCCAGCAGCGCCAGGGAGGGTAGCAATCAGCCCCAGCATTTT
15	TRBV28	NA	TRBJ2-7	NA	CASSFVWGSSYEQYF	TGTGCCAGCAGTTTCGTGTGGGGGTCGTCCTACGAGCAGTACTTC
14	TRBV7-2	NA	TRBJ2-3	NA	CASSLGPSVDTQYF	TGTGCCAGCAGCTTGGGACCCTCTGTAGATACGCAGTATTTT
14	TRBV7-2	many	TRBJ1-2	NA	CASSLAKGNYGYTF	TGTGCCAGCAGCTTAGCGAAGGGGAACTATGGCTACACCTTC